The 21 T cell receptor beta chains below all came from one sample that was sequenced in a study of T cells in localized non-small cell lung cancer. The method was immunoSEQ multiplex PCR; TCRdb's version includes in-frame clones alone and lacks a portion of them. Found here are some 37,000 clones, 80% to 90% of them singletons; the top ten hold roughly 2.6%. Material: peripheral blood, obtained before any cancer treatment. The receptors were sampled from a woman aged 40-75 years with stage I lung adenocarcinoma.

This chain uses TRBV5-4 with TRBJ1-2; D possibly corresponds to TRBD1 (5 bases). Germline CDR1 reads SGHNT; CDR2 reads YYREEE (reference sequence). The CDR3 contains 11 residues. V dropped 10 bases and J dropped 4 bases, with 11 bases sitting between them. CDR3 coding DNA: TGTGCCTCAGGGATTCGCTATGGCTACACCTTC. As protein: CASGIRYGYTF.

With regard to this clone: The same CDR3 also results from other DNA sequences found in this sample. The V and J genes are TRBV18 and TRBJ2-3, with D possibly TRBD1 on 5 matching bases. This CDR3 region has 16 residues. Germline assignment: CDR1 KGHSH and CDR2 LQKENI. V gave up 6 bases and J gave up 1 base, with 17 bases separating them. CDR3 protein: CASSPQATRGTDTQYF. The CDR3 DNA sequence: TGTGCCAGCTCGCCTCAAGCAACCAGGGGCACAGATACGCAGTATTTT.

The J gene is TRBJ2-3, the V gene TRBV13; 10 bases are shared with TRBD2. The CDR3 is 15 amino acids. Trimming removed 3 bases from V and 4 bases from J; junction bases left unmatched: 4. Germline values: CDR1 PRHDT, CDR2 FYEKMQ (reference sequence). In DNA, the CDR3 is TGTGCCAGCAGCTTTTTACTAGCGGGACCAGATACGCAGTATTTT. Protein sequence: CASSFLLAGPDTQYF.

This chain links TRBV7-9 with TRBJ2-7; 9 bases line up with TRBD1. The CDR3 length is 17 residues. The trim removed 4 bases at V and 4 bases at J, leaving 14 bases unmatched. Per the germline V gene, CDR1 is SEHNR and CDR2 is FQNEAQ (reference sequence). In DNA, the CDR3 is TGTGCCAGCAGCTCCCACCCGTACGGGACAGGGTTTTACGAGCAGTACTTC. It specifies CASSSHPYGTGFYEQYF.

Here the CDR3 DNA reads TGTGCCAGCAGCCCCCAGGGGGGGCATTCCTACGAGCAGTACTTC. It specifies CASSPQGGHSYEQYF. J is TRBJ2-7 and V is TRBV7-3; D may match TRBD1 or TRBD2 (7 bases each). The CDR3 loop spans 15 amino acids. Germline V lookup: CDR1 SGHTA, CDR2 FQGTGA. The V end was cut by 5 bases, the J end by 1 base, with 15 bases between.

This clone is a singleton in its sample. This sequence joins TRBV5-4 and TRBJ2-1; TRBD2 aligns across 10 bases. J lost 4 bases, V lost 2 bases, and 3 bases had no gene match. Germline V gene lookup returns CDR1 SGHNT and CDR2 YYREEE (reference sequence). The length of the CDR3 is 15 residues. The CDR3 sequence: CASSFKREGYNEQFF. The CDR3 bases are TGTGCCAGCAGCTTCAAGCGGGAGGGGTACAATGAGCAGTTCTTC.

As to this clone: This sample includes further DNA sequences coding for the same CDR3. This chain connects TRBV7-9 to TRBJ1-1; 7 bases align to TRBD1. The CDR3 has 14 residues. Germline CDR1 and CDR2: SEHNR and FQNEAQ (reference sequence). The junction had 3 bases not matched to a gene; V was cut back by 4 bases and J by 1 base. Here the CDR3 reads CASSSSGGNTEAFF. CDR3 nucleotide sequence: TGTGCCAGCAGCTCGTCAGGGGGGAACACTGAAGCTTTCTTT.

The chain carries TRBV6-1 and TRBJ1-2; D call uncertain. Germline V gene data show CDR1 as MNHNS and CDR2 as SASEGT. V dropped 3 bases and J dropped 4 bases, with 6 bases sitting between them. The CDR3 covers 12 residues. The CDR3 region has the DNA TGTGCCAGCAGTGACCTCACCTATGGCTACACCTTC. It is translated as CASSDLTYGYTF.

The V call is TRBV29-1, the J call TRBJ2-7; TRBD1 aligns across 11 bases. Germline lookup yields CDR1 SQVTM and CDR2 ANQGSEA. The CDR3 runs to 16 residues. Losses at the gene ends were 0 bases for V and 4 bases for J; bases not matched to a gene: 8. For the CDR3, the DNA is TGCAGCGTTGAAGAAGTGGGGACAGGGGGAGAATACGAGCAGTACTTC. Its translation is CSVEEVGTGGEYEQYF.

The genes are TRBV7-8 and TRBJ2-6; 8 bases are shared with TRBD1. CDR3 size: 17 residues. Trimming cost V 4 bases and J 0 bases; bases outside gene matches: 5. CDR1 and CDR2 (germline): SGHVS, FQNEAQ. Written as DNA, the CDR3 is TGTGCCAGCAGCTCAGGGGGCCTGTACTCTGGGGCCAACGTCCTGACTTTC. It yields the protein CASSSGGLYSGANVLTF.

The V call is TRBV30, the J call TRBJ2-3, with TRBD2 identical over 10 bases. Germline loops: CDR1 GTSNPN, CDR2 SVGIG (reference sequence). V shed 1 base and J 3 bases; nucleotides not matched to a gene: 4. This CDR3 is 15 amino acids long. In nucleotides, the CDR3 is TGTGCCTGGAGTGGGGGACTAGCGAAGACAGATACGCAGTATTTT. It translates to CAWSGGLAKTDTQYF.

This chain connects TRBV7-3 to TRBJ2-2; possibly TRBD2 for D (6 bases). Germline-derived CDR1 and CDR2 are SGHTA and FQGTGA. Trimming stripped 5 bases from V and 3 bases from J, with 31 bases between. The CDR3 sequence is 21 residues long. The CDR3 DNA reads TGTGCCAGCAGCCCCCACCCTGCGGGACTGGTTCTATCGGAGGACACCGGGGAGCTGTTTTTT. The encoded protein is CASSPHPAGLVLSEDTGELFF. Using reference TRBV7-3 and TRBJ2-2 for the parts outside the CDR3, the full variable domain is GAGVSQTPSNKVTEKGKYVELRCDPISGHTALYWYRQSLGQGPEFLIYFQGTGAADDSGLPNDRFFAVRPEGSVSTLKIQRTERGDSAVYLCASSPHPAGLVLSEDTGELFFGEGSRLTVL.

The chain has TRBV19 and TRBJ2-5; TRBD1 or TRBD2 may be the D gene (5 bases each). V gave up 3 bases and J gave up 4 bases, with 12 bases separating them. Germline values: CDR1 LNHDA, CDR2 SQIVND (reference sequence). The CDR3 sequence is 14 residues long. DNA of the CDR3: TGTGCCAGTAGTATTGAGGGGCTCTCAGAGACCCAGTACTTC. Encoded protein: CASSIEGLSETQYF.

The chain has TRBV19 and TRBJ2-2; 8 nucleotides match TRBD2. The CDR3 sequence is 15 residues long. Germline V gives CDR1 LNHDA, CDR2 SQIVND (reference sequence). V lost 3 bases and J lost 7; bases outside the gene matches: 7. The CDR3 DNA sequence: TGTGCCAGTAGTATTGGTGCGGGGGGCATCGGGGAGCTGTTTTTT. As protein: CASSIGAGGIGELFF.

The V gene is TRBV5-6, the J gene TRBJ2-7; no clear D gene. Trimming removed 4 bases from V and 7 bases from J, with 9 bases in between. The CDR3 runs 11 residues. Germline loops: CDR1 SGHDT, CDR2 YYEEEE. The CDR3 bases are TGTGCCAGCAGCCAAAATGCAGAGCAGTACTTC. Protein sequence: CASSQNAEQYF.

V and J are TRBV6-5 and TRBJ1-2, with TRBD1 matching over 7 bases. Trimming at V came to 2 bases and at J to 0 bases, leaving 3 bases not matched to a gene. CDR1 is MNHEY, CDR2 SVGAGI, per germline. The CDR3 totals 15 residues. Written as DNA, the CDR3 is TGTGCCAGCAGTTACGGACAGGCCCCTAACTATGGCTACACCTTC. Protein product: CASSYGQAPNYGYTF.

CDR3 nucleotides: TGTGCCAGCAGCTTAGAGGAGGGGGCGGTCTACGAGCAGTACTTC. Amino acid sequence: CASSLEEGAVYEQYF. The rearrangement uses TRBV7-9 and TRBJ2-7; a possible D gene is TRBD1 (7 bases). The CDR3 loop spans 15 amino acids. Trimming pared 1 base from V and 3 bases from J, leaving 13 bases between. Germline CDR1 SEHNR, CDR2 FQNEAQ (reference sequence).

The J gene is TRBJ2-1, the V gene TRBV15; the match to TRBD1 covers 9 bases. The CDR3 is 18 amino acids. Germline CDR1 reads LNHNV; CDR2 reads YYDKDF (reference sequence). The V gene end was trimmed by 3 bases and the J gene end by 8 bases; junction bases not matched to a gene: 17. The DNA of the CDR3 is TGTGCCACCAGCAGGGGACTCATACAGGGGGCAGGCCCCGATGAGCAGTTCTTC. This translates into CATSRGLIQGAGPDEQFF. The complete variable domain, with remaining parts taken from reference TRBV15 and TRBJ2-1, reads DAMVIQNPRYQVTQFGKPVTLSCSQTLNHNVMYWYQQKSSQAPKLLFHYYDKDFNNEADTPDNFQSRRPNTSFCFLDIRSPGLGDTAMYLCATSRGLIQGAGPDEQFFGPGTRLTVL.

The chain employs TRBV6-1 and TRBJ1-3, with D hard to call. The CDR3 loop spans 14 amino acids. Germline CDR1 is MNHNS and CDR2 is SASEGT. The CDR3: CALYSGSSGNTIYF. CDR3 DNA sequence: TGTGCTCTTTATAGCGGAAGCTCTGGAAACACCATATATTTT.

The chain has TRBV5-4 and TRBJ2-7; 8 nucleotides match TRBD1. CDR3 length equals 13 residues. The junction had 4 bases not matched to a gene; V was cut back by 3 bases and J by 5 bases. Looked up from germline, CDR1 is SGHNT and CDR2 is YYREEE (reference sequence). The CDR3 loop reads CASSSWTGNEQYF. The CDR3 DNA sequence: TGTGCCAGCAGCTCCTGGACAGGGAACGAGCAGTACTTC.

The chain uses TRBV29-1 and TRBJ2-1; 9 bases map to TRBD2. After removal of 4 bases from V and 6 bases from J, the junction contained 13 bases not matched to a gene. The CDR3 sequence is 16 residues long. The germline gives CDR1 SQVTM, CDR2 ANQGSEA. CDR3 bases: TGCAGCGTTGTCAAGGTCTGGGGACTAGCCCCCAATGAGCAGTTCTTC. It encodes CSVVKVWGLAPNEQFF.